The 29 T cell receptor beta chains below were found in one sample sequenced in a study of T cells after posttransplantation cyclophosphamide. Busulfan-fludarabine conditioning, marrow transplant, and cyclophosphamide on days +3 and +4 were administered. This table comes from immunoSEQ multiplex PCR, and its TCRdb copy is limited to in-frame clones, with some not included. The repertoire holds roughly 19,000 clones, with around 70% as singletons. Source: PBMCs, taken after an allogeneic stem cell transplant with post-transplant cyclophosphamide. The receptors stem from a male patient aged 30 to 39 who received an allogeneic stem cell transplant from a related donor, was CMV-positive, and had acute GVHD only. These T cells may partly come from the graft donor.

The sample holds one count of this clone. J is TRBJ1-1 and V is TRBV9; D is ambiguous. CDR1 is SGDLS, CDR2 YYNGEE, per germline. The CDR3 runs to 14 residues. V was clipped by 4 bases and J by 1 base, with 11 bases between them. CDR3 protein: CASSPSGGNTEAFF. The DNA for the CDR3 is TGTGCCAGCAGCCCCTCGGGAGGGAACACTGAAGCTTTCTTT. Together with reference TRBV9 and TRBJ1-1, the CDR3 gives the full variable domain: DSGVTQTPKHLITATGQRVTLRCSPRSGDLSVYWYQQSLDQGLQFLIQYYNGEERAKGNILERFSAQQFPDLHSELNLSSLELGDSALYFCASSPSGGNTEAFFGQGTRLTVV.

The V gene is TRBV6-1, the J gene TRBJ1-1; 11 bases are shared with TRBD1. Germline V CDR1 and CDR2: MNHNS, SASEGT. V shed 8 bases and J 6 bases; nucleotides not matched to a gene: 8. The CDR3 has 14 amino acids. In nucleotides, the CDR3 is TGTGCCAGCGGCCGGACAGGGGGCGGCTCTGAAGCTTTCTTT. It encodes CASGRTGGGSEAFF.

This sequence joins TRBV2 and TRBJ2-7, with D tentatively TRBD2 (7 bases). There are 12 residues in the CDR3. Germline V gene data show CDR1 as SNHLY and CDR2 as FYNNEI. V was shortened by 7 bases and J by 2 bases, with 9 bases between the two germline ends. CDR3 residues: CASKGGAYEQYF. In nucleotides, the CDR3 is TGTGCCAGCAAAGGGGGGGCCTACGAGCAGTACTTC.

The chain uses TRBV6-6 and TRBJ1-5, with unresolved D. Trimming pared 6 bases from V and 0 bases from J, leaving 6 bases between. CDR1 is MNHNY and CDR2 is SVGAGI in the germline V gene (reference sequence). This CDR3 is 13 amino acids long. DNA of the CDR3: TGTGCCAGCAGCCCCAGTAGCAATCAGCCCCAGCATTTT. This codes for CASSPSSNQPQHF.

There are many counts of this clone. The chain combines TRBV7-2 with TRBJ1-4, with a possible D match to TRBD1 (6 bases). V gave up 3 bases and J gave up 3 bases, with 8 bases separating them. The CDR3 spans 14 residues. CDR1 and CDR2 from the germline V gene are SGHTA and FQGNSA. The CDR3 loop is CASSFRGSNEKLFF. CDR3 DNA: TGTGCCAGCAGCTTCAGGGGCTCTAATGAAAAACTGTTTTTT.

This clone was seen once. This chain connects TRBV7-9 to TRBJ2-7; 12 bases line up with TRBD1. Trimming removed 4 bases from V and 2 bases from J; junction bases left unmatched: 6. CDR3 size: 16 residues. Germline CDR1 SEHNR, CDR2 FQNEAQ (reference sequence). The CDR3 DNA sequence: TGTGCCAGCAGCTCCCGGGACAGGGGGCGACCCTACGAGCAGTACTTC. It codes for CASSSRDRGRPYEQYF.

This chain links TRBV10-2 with TRBJ1-2; 8 nucleotides agree with TRBD1. After removal of 5 bases from V and 0 bases from J, the junction contained 5 bases not matched to a gene. This CDR3 has 15 amino acids. Germline values: CDR1 WSHSY, CDR2 SAAADI. As DNA, the CDR3 is TGCGCCAGCAGTAACAACAGGGGGACTAACTATGGCTACACCTTC. Residues: CASSNNRGTNYGYTF.

The rearrangement uses TRBV10-2 and TRBJ1-1, with D uncertain. The CDR3 is 15 residues long. V was clipped by 9 bases and J by 1 base, with 18 bases between them. In germline, CDR1 is WSHSY, CDR2 SAAADI. The CDR3 region has the DNA TGCGCCAGTGCGCCCGCGGGCAACCCGAACACTGAAGCTTTCTTT. This translates into CASAPAGNPNTEAFF.

This chain connects TRBV5-4 to TRBJ2-3; 7 positions match TRBD2. CDR3 length: 16 amino acids. V shed 2 bases and J 3 bases; nucleotides not matched to a gene: 9. Germline lookup yields CDR1 SGHNT and CDR2 YYREEE (reference sequence). The CDR3 nucleotides read TGTGCCAGCAGCTTCCGAACAGCGGGAATGACAGATACGCAGTATTTT. It translates to CASSFRTAGMTDTQYF.

The chain uses TRBV2 and TRBJ2-5; no clear D. Germline lookup yields CDR1 SNHLY and CDR2 FYNNEI. Trimming cost V 6 bases and J 10 bases, with 21 bases left between them. The CDR3 runs 14 residues. Here the CDR3 DNA reads TGTGCCAGCAGAACCCGGTGGCTACGCAGGATCCAGTACTTC. As protein: CASRTRWLRRIQYF.

V and J are TRBV19 and TRBJ1-2; no definite D call. The CDR3 consists of 15 residues. The V gene's germline CDR1 is LNHDA and CDR2 SQIVND (reference sequence). The V end was cut by 0 bases, the J end by 4 bases, with 12 bases between. The CDR3: CASSIDHANPYGYTF. The CDR3, as DNA: TGTGCCAGTAGTATAGATCACGCGAACCCCTATGGCTACACCTTC.

The V call is TRBV30, the J call TRBJ1-1, with 8 bases matching TRBD1. The CDR3 is 14 amino acids. CDR1 GTSNPN and CDR2 SVGIG come from the germline V gene (reference sequence). V trimming: 5 bases; J trimming: 1 base; junction bases outside the gene matches: 6. DNA for the CDR3: TGTGCCTGGGAACAGGGGGGATGGAACACTGAAGCTTTCTTT. Translation gives CAWEQGGWNTEAFF.

The chain carries TRBV6-1 and TRBJ1-4; D is possibly TRBD1 (5 bases). The V gene lost 2 bases and the J gene lost 5 bases, with 12 bases spanning the gap. Germline V lookup: CDR1 MNHNS, CDR2 SASEGT. The CDR3 contains 15 residues. CDR3 DNA sequence: TGTGCCAGCAGTGAACACTCAGGGATAAATGAAAAACTGTTTTTT. Its protein product is CASSEHSGINEKLFF.

The rearrangement uses TRBV2 and TRBJ2-6; perhaps TRBD1 as D (5 bases). This CDR3 is built from 17 residues. V lost 7 bases and J lost 0, with 16 bases in between. CDR1 and CDR2 from the germline V gene are SNHLY and FYNNEI. The CDR3 region is CASTATVESSGANVLTF. The CDR3 region has the DNA TGTGCCAGCACTGCGACAGTCGAGAGCTCTGGGGCCAACGTCCTGACTTTC.

This clone was counted between two and nine times. The chain is built from TRBV7-9 and TRBJ1-3; maybe TRBD1 (5 bases). Deletions cut 1 base from V and 7 bases from J, with 14 bases between. The germline CDR1 and CDR2 sequences are SEHNR and FQNEAQ (reference sequence). The CDR3 covers 15 residues. Here the CDR3 reads CASSLGLSRGNTIYF. CDR3 sequence (DNA): TGTGCCAGCAGCTTAGGACTCAGTCGGGGGAACACCATATATTTT.

This clone has more than one count but fewer than ten. This rearrangement joins TRBV7-2 to TRBJ1-4; tentative D call: TRBD1 (6 bases). The ends were cut back, 5 bases at V and 8 bases at J, with 12 bases in the middle. This CDR3 is 13 amino acids long. Germline V gives CDR1 SGHTA, CDR2 FQGNSA. This CDR3 reads CASSRGGGEKLFF. The CDR3 coding sequence is TGTGCCAGCAGCCGAGGGGGGGGCGAAAAACTGTTTTTT.

In nucleotides, the CDR3 is TGTGCCAGCTCACCCGACAGAAGCACAGATACGCAGTATTTT. Encoded protein: CASSPDRSTDTQYF. The chain has TRBV18 and TRBJ2-3, with D possibly being TRBD1 (5 bases). CDR1 is KGHSH, CDR2 LQKENI, per germline. V lost 3 bases and J lost 0, with 7 bases in between. The CDR3 runs 14 residues.

The chain employs TRBV5-6 and TRBJ2-5; TRBD1 aligns across 11 bases. The CDR3 loop spans 15 amino acids. The J segment lost 5 bases and the V segment lost 3 bases, leaving 6 bases of the junction unmatched. In germline, CDR1 is SGHDT, CDR2 YYEEEE. CDR3 sequence: CASSYGTGGGETQYF. DNA of the CDR3: TGTGCCAGCAGCTACGGGACAGGGGGAGGGGAGACCCAGTACTTC.

The chain links TRBV30 to TRBJ2-5, with 7 bases identical to TRBD2. The germline V gene has CDR1 GTSNPN and CDR2 SVGIG (reference sequence). Unmatched junction bases numbered 6, after V lost 3 bases and J lost 5 bases. The length of the CDR3 is 13 residues. This CDR3 is CAWSGLVGETQYF. In DNA form, the CDR3 reads TGTGCCTGGAGCGGACTAGTTGGCGAGACCCAGTACTTC.

This clone has ten or more counts. The rearrangement joins TRBV7-6 to TRBJ2-5; D perhaps matches TRBD1 (5 bases). Germline V gene sequence: CDR1 SGHVS, CDR2 FNYEAQ. CDR3 size: 14 residues. Trimming removed 5 bases at V and 4 bases at J, with 14 bases between. CDR3 protein: CASSPRTRRETQYF. CDR3 nucleotide sequence: TGTGCCAGCAGCCCTCGGACACGGAGAGAGACCCAGTACTTC.

This clone was detected a few times. This chain connects TRBV7-2 to TRBJ1-3; D perhaps matches TRBD1 (5 bases). Germline CDR1 reads SGHTA; CDR2 reads FQGNSA. The CDR3 consists of 12 residues. V shed 2 bases and J shed 12 bases, with 11 bases lying between them. CDR3 region: CASSLTGGNIYF. The CDR3, as DNA: TGTGCCAGCAGCTTAACGGGGGGTAACATATATTTT.

This chain links TRBV28 with TRBJ1-3, with 10 bases identical to TRBD1. This CDR3 spans 14 amino acids. The ends lost 6 bases at V and 4 bases at J; junction bases unmatched: 3. Germline V gives CDR1 MDHEN, CDR2 SYDVKM. CDR3 region: CASRSGQGGNTIYF. The CDR3 DNA reads as TGTGCCAGCAGATCGGGACAGGGGGGAAACACCATATATTTT. The full variable domain, in which reference TRBV28 and TRBJ1-3 provide the parts outside the CDR3, is DVKVTQSSRYLVKRTGEKVFLECVQDMDHENMFWYRQDPGLGLRLIYFSYDVKMKEKGDIPEGYSVSREKKERFSLILESASTNQTSMYLCASRSGQGGNTIYFGEGSWLTVV.

This chain links TRBV11-1 with TRBJ2-3; 9 bases align to TRBD2. Losses at the gene ends were 4 bases for V and 3 bases for J; bases not matched to a gene: 2. The CDR3 covers 14 residues. The germline CDR1 and CDR2 sequences are SGHAT and FQDESV (reference sequence). CDR3 in amino acids: CASSSGLATDTQYF. CDR3 DNA: TGTGCCAGCAGCTCGGGACTAGCAACAGATACGCAGTATTTT.

This chain uses TRBV19 with TRBJ1-2; TRBD1 is a possible D gene (5 bases). This CDR3 has 16 residues. CDR1 and CDR2 from the germline V gene are LNHDA and SQIVND (reference sequence). Between the trimmed V and J ends, which lost 4 bases and 6 bases, there was a span of 21 bases. The CDR3 DNA reads TGTGCCAGTAGTACCACATTGGGGCGGGGGTTAGATGGCTACACCTTC. It is translated as CASSTTLGRGLDGYTF.

The CDR3 loop is CASSGYPERGPSREQYF. The CDR3 region has the DNA TGTGCCAGCAGCGGATACCCCGAGCGGGGGCCCTCTCGTGAGCAGTACTTC. The V call is TRBV9, the J call TRBJ2-7; 8 bases map to TRBD2. The CDR3 covers 17 residues. Germline V gives CDR1 SGDLS, CDR2 YYNGEE. J was trimmed by 7 bases and V by 3 bases; bases with no gene match: 18.

This clone is large by share. This chain connects TRBV10-1 to TRBJ1-6; 7 nucleotides agree with TRBD1. Unmatched junction bases numbered 7, after V lost 3 bases and J lost 2 bases. The CDR3 runs to 17 residues. Germline CDR1 reads WNHNN; CDR2 reads SYGVQD (reference sequence). CDR3 sequence: CASSEPRGYTYNSPLHF. CDR3 nucleotides: TGCGCCAGCAGTGAACCCAGGGGGTATACCTATAATTCACCCCTCCACTTT.

The chain recombines TRBV4-2 with TRBJ2-7; possibly TRBD2 for D (5 bases). This CDR3 contains 14 residues. Trimming pared 1 base from V and 5 bases from J, leaving 12 bases between. Germline CDR1 and CDR2: LGHNA and YNFKEQ. The CDR3 DNA sequence: TGTGCCAGCAGCCAAGTAAGGGAGCACAACGAGCAGTACTTC. It is translated as CASSQVREHNEQYF.

This clone was observed a handful of times. This chain links TRBV9 with TRBJ1-6; D is ambiguous. CDR1 is SGDLS and CDR2 is YYNGEE in the germline V gene. There are 13 residues in the CDR3. V was clipped by 4 bases and J by 3 bases, with 5 bases between them. The CDR3 DNA reads TGTGCCAGCAGCCGGGACTATAATTCACCCCTCCACTTT. Translating gives CASSRDYNSPLHF.

Notes on this clone: One end of the junction varies from germline; a read error may be responsible. The chain couples TRBV6-5 to TRBJ2-5; D uncertain. The CDR3 is made up of 14 amino acids. CDR1 and CDR2 (germline): MNHEY, SVGAGI. The CDR3 loop reads CASSDSMRPETQYF. The CDR3 nucleotides are TGTGCCAGCAGTGACTCAATGCGGCCAGAGACCCAGTACTTC.